Listed here are 9 T cell receptor beta chains from one sample, sequenced in a study of T-cell reconstitution after alpha-beta-depleted transplantation in children. Using unique molecular identifiers, the investigators prepared the TCRbeta library. TCRdb independently ran MiXCR on the PCR reads; one entry per CDR3 protein. The sample consists of some 550,000 distinct CDR3 sequences, about 17% of them appearing once. The sample consisted of PBMCs from the stem cell graft donor, taken from the stem cell graft. The receptor set was obtained from a human donor who donated a stem cell graft to a child with acute lymphoblastic leukemia.

The chain couples TRBV7-9 to TRBJ2-4, with D unclear. The CDR3 consists of 15 residues. The V end was cut by 3 bases, the J end by 1 base, with 10 bases between. Germline loops: CDR1 SEHNR, CDR2 FQNEAQ (reference sequence). CDR3 in DNA: TGTGCCAGCAGCTTGGGGATGTTGGCCAAAAACATTCAGTACTTC. The encoded protein is CASSLGMLAKNIQYF.

V gene TRBV9 combines with J gene TRBJ2-1; 7 bases agree with TRBD2. Germline CDR1 SGDLS, CDR2 YYNGEE. The CDR3 runs 15 residues. J was trimmed by 2 bases and V by 6 bases; bases with no gene match: 8. CDR3 nucleotide sequence: TGTGCCAGCACAAGGCTAGCGGACACCTACAATGAGCAGTTCTTC. Translating gives CASTRLADTYNEQFF.

The chain uses TRBV5-1 and TRBJ2-1, with D perhaps TRBD1 (7 bases). The V end was cut by 3 bases, the J end by 4 bases, with 14 bases between. The CDR3 is made up of 15 amino acids. CDR1 and CDR2 (germline): SGHRS, YFSETQ. This CDR3 reads CASSSAAGGYNEQFF. DNA of the CDR3: TGCGCCAGCAGCTCCGCCGCAGGGGGGTACAATGAGCAGTTCTTC.

The chain couples TRBV7-8 to TRBJ2-7, with D maybe TRBD2 (5 bases). Trimming removed 8 bases from V and 1 base from J, with 12 bases in between. Germline lookup yields CDR1 SGHVS and CDR2 FQNEAQ. The CDR3 totals 13 residues. The chain's CDR3 is CASLQRGSYEQYF. In nucleotides, the CDR3 is TGTGCCAGCTTACAACGAGGGTCCTACGAGCAGTACTTC.

The V call is TRBV5-1, the J call TRBJ2-1; D gene ambiguous. V was pared by 5 bases and J by 5 bases, with 14 bases between. The CDR3 extends over 14 amino acids. The germline gives CDR1 SGHRS, CDR2 YFSETQ. The CDR3 bases are TGCGCCAGCAGTCGGCAACCCCCGAACAATGAGCAGTTCTTC. As protein: CASSRQPPNNEQFF.

The CDR3 DNA reads as TGTGCCAGCAGCTTTGTACAGGGTCCAAGAGGCAATCAGCCCCAGCATTTT. Translated, it gives CASSFVQGPRGNQPQHF. This chain joins TRBV7-9 and TRBJ1-5, with D possibly being TRBD1 (6 bases). Germline V gene data show CDR1 as SEHNR and CDR2 as FQNEAQ (reference sequence). The V gene lost 3 bases and the J gene lost 2 bases, with 17 bases spanning the gap. The CDR3 is 17 amino acids. Full variable domain (missing parts from reference TRBV7-9 and TRBJ1-5): DTGVSQNPRHKITKRGQNVTFRCDPISEHNRLYWYRQTLGQGPEFLTYFQNEAQLEKSRLLSDRFSAERPKGSFSTLEIQRTEQGDSAMYLCASSFVQGPRGNQPQHFGDGTRLSIL.

This clonotype has more than one count but fewer than ten. The chain couples TRBV29-1 to TRBJ1-1; unclear D gene. The CDR3 has 15 amino acids. Germline V gives CDR1 SQVTM, CDR2 ANQGSEA. V shed 5 bases and J shed 1 base, with 17 bases lying between them. The CDR3 DNA reads as TGCAGCGTTCGGGAGCCGACAACCCCGAACACTGAAGCTTTCTTT. Protein product: CSVREPTTPNTEAFF. Full variable domain (outside the CDR3, taken from reference TRBV29-1 and TRBJ1-1): SAVISQKPSRDICQRGTSLTIQCQVDSQVTMMFWYRQQPGQSLTLIATANQGSEATYESGFVIDKFPISRPNLTFSTLTVSNMSPEDSSIYLCSVREPTTPNTEAFFGQGTRLTVV.

This chain connects TRBV5-1 to TRBJ2-2, with 11 bases matching TRBD2. Germline V gives CDR1 SGHRS, CDR2 YFSETQ. This CDR3 has 15 residues. V dropped 4 bases and J dropped 5; count of bases not matched to a gene: 4. CDR3 sequence reads: CASSGTSGRTGELFF. CDR3 nucleotides: TGCGCCAGCAGCGGAACTAGCGGGAGAACCGGGGAGCTGTTTTTT.

In this sample, this clonotype turned up many times. The chain joins TRBV5-5 to TRBJ2-3; D is unclear. Germline CDR1 is SGHKS and CDR2 is YYEKEE (reference sequence). The ends were cut back, 2 bases at V and 1 base at J, with 5 bases in the middle. CDR3 length: 13 residues. In nucleotides, the CDR3 is TGTGCCAGCAGCTTCACACGCACAGATACGCAGTATTTT. Amino acids: CASSFTRTDTQYF. Supplemented by reference TRBV5-5 and TRBJ2-3, the full variable domain reads DAGVTQSPTHLIKTRGQQVTLRCSPISGHKSVSWYQQVLGQGPQFIFQYYEKEERGRGNFPDRFSARQFPNYSSELNVNALLLGDSALYLCASSFTRTDTQYFGPGTRLTVL.